This T cell receptor (beta chain) derives from a study of metastatic and nonmetastatic thyroid tumors. Background on the study: Repertoires from malignant and benign thyroid patients were compared across blood and tumor or nodule tissue.

Original processing methods: Clinicopathological groups differed in CDR3, with these differences serving to build a distant-metastasis classifier for papillary thyroid cancer. With MiXCR, TCRdb called clones anew from the PCR reads. These V and J calls rely on TCRdb rather than the paper's analysis. The sample has about 31,000 clones, roughly 19% seen once; the top ten hold 20% to 25%. The length of the CDR3 is 18 residues. V dropped 3 bases and J dropped 7; count of bases not matched to a gene: 11. Germline V lookup: CDR1 LGHNA, CDR2 YNFKEQ. Nobody among the patients had been given any treatment before thyroid surgery. Findings and caveats of the study: Reportedly, malignant thyroid tumors had significantly higher TCR beta diversity than benign nodules, in blood and tumor.

The sample holds a few counts of this clone. What it binds is unknown. Being one base from a much bigger clone, this may be a read error. Sequenced input: blood. The origin of this receptor is a female donor with papillary thyroid cancer or a benign thyroid nodule (not recorded which). Some clones in this sample may be carry-over from other donors' samples. This sequence joins TRBV4-2 and TRBJ2-1; 14 bases are a match to TRBD2. The CDR3 nucleotides are TGTGCCAGCAGCCACGACCGACTAGCGGGGGGGCTTAAAAATGAGCAGTTCTTC. This translates into CASSHDRLAGGLKNEQFF.